The 27 T cell receptor beta chains presented below share a single source sample, sequenced in a study of T cell changes during pregnancy in multiple sclerosis. The table came from immunoSEQ multiplex PCR; TCRdb's copy has only in-frame clones and leaves some out. This sample yields approximately 71,000 clones, of which just under 95% are seen a single time; 2% belongs to the top ten. The material sequenced was peripheral blood, taken in the second trimester of pregnancy. These receptors all come from a female donor with multiple sclerosis, enrolled in a pregnancy study.

The rearrangement joins TRBV9 to TRBJ2-3; D might be TRBD1 (5 bases). Germline CDR1 and CDR2: SGDLS and YYNGEE. V dropped 0 bases and J dropped 4 bases, with 12 bases sitting between them. The CDR3 has 15 residues. CDR3 bases: TGTGCCAGCAGCGTAGTTGATTCCAGGGCAGATACGCAGTATTTT. Residues: CASSVVDSRADTQYF.

This rearrangement joins TRBV15 to TRBJ1-2, with unresolved D. This CDR3 is 13 amino acids long. Germline assignment: CDR1 LNHNV and CDR2 YYDKDF (reference sequence). Between the trimmed V and J ends, which lost 5 bases and 4 bases, there was a span of 11 bases. DNA of the CDR3: TGTGCCACCAGCCCTGTTGGCTTCTATGGCTACACCTTC. Residues: CATSPVGFYGYTF.

The chain links TRBV7-8 to TRBJ1-1; D possibly corresponds to TRBD1 (5 bases). V was clipped by 1 base and J by 0 bases, with 9 bases between them. Germline V gene sequence: CDR1 SGHVS, CDR2 FQNEAQ. The CDR3 totals 15 residues. In DNA form, the CDR3 reads TGTGCCAGCAGCTTAGAGACAGCAATGAACACTGAAGCTTTCTTT. Encoded protein: CASSLETAMNTEAFF. The full variable domain, completed using reference TRBV7-8 and TRBJ1-1, is GAGVSQSPRYKVAKRGQDVALRCDPISGHVSLFWYQQALGQGPEFLTYFQNEAQLDKSGLPSDRFFAERPEGSVSTLKIQRTQQEDSAVYLCASSLETAMNTEAFFGQGTRLTVV.

Turning to this clone: One junction end disagrees with the germline gene, perhaps due to a read error. The J gene is TRBJ2-5, the V gene TRBV7-6; TRBD2 matches at 11 bases. Per germline, CDR1 SGHVS and CDR2 FNYEAQ. The CDR3 consists of 14 residues. The CDR3 nucleotides read TGTGCCAGCAGCCTAGCGGGGGGTGTAGAGACCCAGTACTTC. Its translation: CASSLAGGVETQYF.

The rearrangement uses TRBV7-8 and TRBJ2-1; 13 bases are shared with TRBD2. CDR3 length equals 16 residues. Per germline, CDR1 SGHVS and CDR2 FQNEAQ. The V segment lost 5 bases and the J segment 5 bases; nucleotides outside the gene matches: 6. The CDR3 nucleotides read TGTGCCAGCAGCCAACTACTAGCGGGAGGGGACAATGAGCAGTTCTTC. Translating gives CASSQLLAGGDNEQFF.

The rearrangement joins TRBV5-1 to TRBJ2-3, with a weak D call TRBD2 (5 bases). The CDR3 runs 12 residues. Trimming removed 4 bases at V and 10 bases at J, with 13 bases between. CDR1 is SGHRS and CDR2 is YFSETQ in the germline V gene. CDR3 coding DNA: TGCGCCAGCAGCCCTGGCCCGGGATCGCAGTATTTT. As protein: CASSPGPGSQYF.

The CDR3 DNA reads TGTGCCTGGAGCCAGGTGGGTCCTAGCACAGATACGCAGTATTTT. Residues: CAWSQVGPSTDTQYF. The chain recombines TRBV30 with TRBJ2-3, with no clear D. V lost 3 bases and J lost 0, with 13 bases in between. Germline values: CDR1 GTSNPN, CDR2 SVGIG (reference sequence). The length of the CDR3 is 15 residues.

The chain joins TRBV18 to TRBJ2-5; 7 nucleotides match TRBD2. Germline V gives CDR1 KGHSH, CDR2 LQKENI. This CDR3 has 16 residues. V lost 2 bases, J lost 3 bases, and 9 bases stayed unmatched. The CDR3 protein is CASSPVRSLAEETQYF. The CDR3 DNA reads TGTGCCAGCTCACCAGTAAGGTCCCTAGCGGAAGAGACCCAGTACTTC.

CDR3 loop: CASSSTLEGISKETQYF. The CDR3 DNA reads as TGTGCCAGCAGCTCTACCCTGGAGGGAATCTCAAAAGAGACCCAGTACTTC. The chain links TRBV7-9 to TRBJ2-5; tentative D call: TRBD2 (6 bases). Deletions cut 4 bases from V and 3 bases from J, with 21 bases between. This CDR3 contains 17 residues. Germline CDR1 SEHNR, CDR2 FQNEAQ (reference sequence).

The chain links TRBV5-8 to TRBJ1-6, with TRBD1 matching 7 bases. The CDR3 has 14 amino acids. CDR1 and CDR2 (germline): SGHTS, YDEGEE. J gave up 10 bases and V 1 base, and 5 bases lay outside the gene matches. CDR3 sequence: CASSLKGGGSPLHF. The DNA of the CDR3 is TGTGCCAGCAGCTTGAAAGGGGGCGGGTCACCCCTCCACTTT.

The chain uses TRBV5-4 and TRBJ2-4; the match to TRBD1 covers 7 bases. V shed 4 bases, J shed 8 bases, and the junction held 9 bases outside the gene matches. From germline, CDR1 is SGHNT and CDR2 YYREEE (reference sequence). This CDR3 spans 14 amino acids. The CDR3 sequence: CASSHDRVIDIQYF. The CDR3 DNA follows: TGTGCCAGCAGCCACGACAGGGTCATTGACATTCAGTACTTC. The full variable domain, its missing parts supplied by reference TRBV5-4 and TRBJ2-4, is ETGVTQSPTHLIKTRGQQVTLRCSSQSGHNTVSWYQQALGQGPQFIFQYYREEENGRGNFPPRFSGLQFPNYSSELNVNALELDDSALYLCASSHDRVIDIQYFGAGTRLSVL.

The J gene is TRBJ1-2, the V gene TRBV21-1; TRBD1 is the table's D call and was not checked against the DNA. TRBV21-1 is recorded as a pseudogene. The CDR3 totals 15 residues. The CDR3 nucleotides are TGTGCCAGCAGCAAAGTTACAGGGGGGAGACGGGGCTACACCTTC. Translating gives CASSKVTGGRRGYTF.

This clone came up once. V gene TRBV5-6 combines with J gene TRBJ1-2, with a weak D call TRBD1 (5 bases). Trimming cost V 4 bases and J 4 bases, with 17 bases left between them. The germline V gene encodes CDR1 SGHDT and CDR2 YYEEEE. The CDR3 totals 15 residues. The CDR3: CASSQTTIGGYGYTF. DNA for the CDR3: TGTGCCAGCAGCCAAACCACCATCGGGGGCTATGGCTACACCTTC.

The table lists this clone with a count of one. This chain joins TRBV10-3 and TRBJ2-2, with D possibly matching TRBD1 (8 bases). V dropped 9 bases and J dropped 2 bases, with 13 bases sitting between them. Germline CDR1 and CDR2: ENHRY and SYGVKD. The CDR3 runs 14 residues. CDR3 sequence (DNA): TGTGCCATATACAGGGGGGGAAACACCGGGGAGCTGTTTTTT. Residues: CAIYRGGNTGELFF.

CDR3 residues: CASSYPSEAFF. The DNA of the CDR3 is TGTGCCAGCAGTTACCCCAGTGAAGCTTTCTTT. This rearrangement joins TRBV6-6 to TRBJ1-1; D gene ambiguous. CDR3 length equals 11 residues. V shed 2 bases and J shed 7 bases, with 5 bases lying between them. The germline V gene encodes CDR1 MNHNY and CDR2 SVGAGI (reference sequence).

The chain joins TRBV7-9 to TRBJ1-1, with a weak D call TRBD1 (6 bases). This CDR3 is built from 14 residues. Trimming pared 5 bases from V and 7 bases from J, leaving 17 bases between. The germline CDR1 and CDR2 sequences are SEHNR and FQNEAQ (reference sequence). The CDR3 is CASSPPQGPIEAFF. DNA of the CDR3: TGTGCCAGCAGCCCCCCCCAGGGGCCGATTGAAGCTTTCTTT.

This sequence joins TRBV7-2 and TRBJ1-6; 8 bases match TRBD1. V lost 2 bases to trimming and J lost 10 bases; unmatched junction nucleotides: 7. Germline loops: CDR1 SGHTA, CDR2 FQGNSA. CDR3 length: 15 amino acids. CDR3 region: CASSLIQGARSPLHF. The CDR3 DNA follows: TGTGCCAGCAGCTTAATCCAGGGGGCGCGCTCACCCCTCCACTTT. Drawing the rest from reference TRBV7-2 and TRBJ1-6, the complete variable domain is GAGVSQSPSNKVTEKGKDVELRCDPISGHTALYWYRQSLGQGLEFLIYFQGNSAPDKSGLPSDRFSAERTGGSVSTLTIQRTQQEDSAVYLCASSLIQGARSPLHFGNGTRLTVT.

The chain is built from TRBV5-4 and TRBJ1-3; 7 bases map to TRBD1. Germline assignment: CDR1 SGHNT and CDR2 YYREEE (reference sequence). The CDR3 is made up of 15 amino acids. With 3 bases clipped from V and 4 bases from J, the junction kept 7 bases outside the gene matches. The CDR3 is CASSSEGQPGNTIYF. The CDR3 bases are TGTGCCAGCAGCTCGGAGGGACAGCCAGGAAACACCATATATTTT.

The rearrangement joins TRBV4-1 to TRBJ1-5, with TRBD1 matching over 9 bases. The CDR3 runs 17 residues. V was clipped by 1 base and J by 4 bases; unmatched bases: 8. Germline V CDR1 and CDR2: MGHRA, YSYEKL. CDR3 sequence (DNA): TGCGCCAGCAGCCAAGCCCGTTTGGGGACAGGGAATCAGCCCCAGCATTTT. This sequence encodes CASSQARLGTGNQPQHF.

The chain uses TRBV13 and TRBJ2-7; 7 bases match TRBD2. CDR1 is PRHDT and CDR2 is FYEKMQ in the germline V gene (reference sequence). The CDR3 sequence is 16 residues long. The V segment lost 1 base and the J segment 5 bases; nucleotides outside the gene matches: 11. The CDR3: CASSLVFGGSGDEQYF. The CDR3 DNA reads as TGTGCCAGCAGCTTAGTCTTTGGGGGAAGCGGGGACGAGCAGTACTTC.

The chain employs TRBV5-6 and TRBJ2-3; no clear D gene. CDR3 size: 15 residues. Germline V CDR1 and CDR2: SGHDT, YYEEEE. The germline V and J ends were trimmed by 0 bases and 5 bases, with 13 bases remaining between them. CDR3 region: CASSLVGSDKDTQYF. CDR3 nucleotides: TGTGCCAGCAGCTTGGTGGGCTCCGACAAAGATACGCAGTATTTT.

The J gene is TRBJ1-2, the V gene TRBV12-5; 10 positions match TRBD1. Germline CDR1 reads LGHNT; CDR2 reads FRNRAP. After removal of 5 bases from V and 8 bases from J, the junction contained 11 bases not matched to a gene. The CDR3 runs 15 residues. The CDR3 DNA reads TGTGCTAGTGGTCCATACGGACAGGGGGTGGACGGCTACACCTTC. Translated: CASGPYGQGVDGYTF. Together with reference TRBV12-5 and TRBJ1-2, the CDR3 gives the full variable domain: DARVTQTPRHKVTEMGQEVTMRCQPILGHNTVFWYRQTMMQGLELLAYFRNRAPLDDSGMPKDRFSAEMPDATLATLKIQPSEPRDSAVYFCASGPYGQGVDGYTFGSGTRLTVV.

The V gene is TRBV30, the J gene TRBJ1-1; D gene uncertain. Trimming pared 0 bases from V and 2 bases from J, leaving 7 bases between. CDR3 length equals 13 residues. Per germline, CDR1 GTSNPN and CDR2 SVGIG (reference sequence). CDR3 coding DNA: TGTGCCTGGAGTGTAGTAGATAACACTGAAGCTTTCTTT. Translating it yields CAWSVVDNTEAFF.

This clone came up a few times. V gene TRBV6-1 combines with J gene TRBJ2-2, with TRBD1 matching 7 bases. Per the germline V gene, CDR1 is MNHNS and CDR2 is SASEGT. The CDR3 sequence is 16 residues long. V gave up 3 bases and J gave up 4 bases; unmatched junction bases: 8. The CDR3 here is CASSERPDRATGELFF. CDR3 nucleotides: TGTGCCAGCAGTGAGAGACCAGACAGGGCCACCGGGGAGCTGTTTTTT.

The chain links TRBV5-1 to TRBJ2-1, with 11 bases aligning to TRBD2. The V segment lost 2 bases and the J segment 7 bases; nucleotides outside the gene matches: 8. The length of the CDR3 is 16 residues. CDR1 is SGHRS, CDR2 YFSETQ, per germline. The CDR3 DNA follows: TGCGCCAGCAGCTTTATTAGCGGGAGGGTTGGGAATGAGCAGTTCTTC. Its protein is CASSFISGRVGNEQFF.

The chain links TRBV4-2 to TRBJ2-2; a possible D gene is TRBD2 (6 bases). Germline V gene data show CDR1 as LGHNA and CDR2 as YNFKEQ. V dropped 1 base and J dropped 3 bases, with 12 bases sitting between them. The CDR3 consists of 16 residues. CDR3 in amino acids: CASSQAGDWHTGELFF. CDR3 sequence (DNA): TGTGCCAGCAGCCAAGCCGGGGACTGGCACACCGGGGAGCTGTTTTTT.

The V and J genes are TRBV27 and TRBJ2-1; 10 nucleotides match TRBD2. The length of the CDR3 is 13 residues. Per the germline V gene, CDR1 is MNHEY and CDR2 is SMNVEV (reference sequence). After removal of 7 bases from V and 10 bases from J, the junction contained 7 bases not matched to a gene. The CDR3 DNA reads TGTGCCAGCACAAGCGGGGGGGCCGAAGAGCAGTTCTTC. It codes for CASTSGGAEEQFF.